The entry that follows covers one T cell receptor (beta chain) sequence. Germline CDR1 reads LGHNA; CDR2 reads YSLEER. J gave up 10 bases and V 4 bases, and 5 bases lay outside the gene matches. The CDR3 spans 13 residues. Clones were read by immunoSEQ multiplex PCR, and TCRdb kept only the in-frame ones, dropping some. The sample has around 140,000 clones, roughly 81% seen once. The sample belongs to a study of blood T cell repertoires in COVID-19. Study as a whole: Some COVID-19 samples were acute and others convalescent; all came from the United States, Italy and Spain. T cells, B-cell-depleted T cells, or PBMCs provided the cDNA or gDNA that served as material.

The sample taken for sequencing was peripheral blood. The sequence came from a woman in her fifties or sixties with active or convalescent COVID-19. The J gene is TRBJ1-1, the V gene TRBV4-3, with 11 positions matching TRBD1. The CDR3 loop reads CASSREDRGRAFF. CDR3 nucleotide sequence: TGCGCCAGCAGCCGAGAGGACAGGGGGCGAGCTTTCTTT.